This T cell receptor (beta chain) was observed in a study of identical twins. Details on this clonotype: Its antigen is undetermined.

Points from the study as a whole: Invariant MAIT and iNKT cells may have partly biased zero-insertion analyses.

The length of the CDR3 is 13 residues. The germline V and J ends were trimmed by 0 bases and 2 bases, with 5 bases remaining between them. Germline-derived CDR1 and CDR2 are ENHRY and SYGVKD. A single record per CDR3 protein comes from TCRdb applying MiXCR to the 5' RACE reads. The table includes some 660,000 distinct CDR3 sequences, 8.5% to 9.5% detected once. These data also formed part of another study, on yellow fever vaccine responses in identical twins.

The sequenced material came from PBMCs. The receptor was isolated from a woman aged 18-35 years in good health. The V and J genes are TRBV10-3 and TRBJ2-7, with unresolved D. CDR3 region: CAISESTTYEQYF. CDR3 coding DNA: TGTGCCATCAGTGAGTCGACGACCTACGAGCAGTACTTC.